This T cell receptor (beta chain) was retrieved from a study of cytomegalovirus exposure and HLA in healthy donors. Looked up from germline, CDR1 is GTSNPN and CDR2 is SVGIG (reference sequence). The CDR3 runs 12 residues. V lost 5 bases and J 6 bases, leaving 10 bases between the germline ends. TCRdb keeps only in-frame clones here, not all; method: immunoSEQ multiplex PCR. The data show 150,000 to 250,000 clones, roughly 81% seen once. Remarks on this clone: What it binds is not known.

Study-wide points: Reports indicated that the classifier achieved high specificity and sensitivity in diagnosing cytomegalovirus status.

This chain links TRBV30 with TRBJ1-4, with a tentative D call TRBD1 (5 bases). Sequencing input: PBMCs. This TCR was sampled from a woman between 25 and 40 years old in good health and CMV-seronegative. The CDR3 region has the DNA TGTGCCTGGGAATGGGGCCATGAAAAACTGTTTTTT. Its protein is CAWEWGHEKLFF.